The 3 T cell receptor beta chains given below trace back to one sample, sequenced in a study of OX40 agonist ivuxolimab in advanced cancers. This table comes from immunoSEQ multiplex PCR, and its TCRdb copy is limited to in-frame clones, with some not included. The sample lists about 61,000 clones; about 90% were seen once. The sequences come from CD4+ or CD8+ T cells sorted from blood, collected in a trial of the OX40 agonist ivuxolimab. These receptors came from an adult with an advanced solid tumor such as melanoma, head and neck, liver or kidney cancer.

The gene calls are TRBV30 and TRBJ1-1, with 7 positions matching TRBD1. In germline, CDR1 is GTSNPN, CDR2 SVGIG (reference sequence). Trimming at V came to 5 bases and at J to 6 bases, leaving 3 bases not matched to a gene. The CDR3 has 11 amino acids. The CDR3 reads CAWDREAEAFF. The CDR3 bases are TGTGCCTGGGACAGGGAGGCTGAAGCTTTCTTT.

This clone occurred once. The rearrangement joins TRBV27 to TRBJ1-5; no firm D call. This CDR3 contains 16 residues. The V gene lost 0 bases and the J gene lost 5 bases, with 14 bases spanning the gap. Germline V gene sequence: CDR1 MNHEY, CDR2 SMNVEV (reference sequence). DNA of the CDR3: TGTGCCAGCAGTTTATCTGCGGGCGAATATGATCAGCCCCAGCATTTT. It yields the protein CASSLSAGEYDQPQHF.

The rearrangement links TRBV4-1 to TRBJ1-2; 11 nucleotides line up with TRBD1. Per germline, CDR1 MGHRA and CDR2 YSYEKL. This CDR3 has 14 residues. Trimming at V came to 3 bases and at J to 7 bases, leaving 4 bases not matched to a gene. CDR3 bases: TGCGCCAGCAGCCACGGGACAGGGGGTGGTGGCTACACCTTC. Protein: CASSHGTGGGGYTF.